These 22 T cell receptor beta chains were sequenced from one sample in a study of shared clonotypes between healthy human individuals. Profiled with immunoSEQ multiplex PCR; TCRdb holds only in-frame clones, not every one. The data contain 300,000 to 400,000 clones, 80% to 90% of them singletons. Source material: memory CD8+ T cells sorted from blood. The sample's subset: CD45RO+ cells pooled with CCR7-negative TemRA cells. These TCRs come from a man in his late teens or twenties in good health.

The chain's CDR3 is CASSFRGQGNQPQHF. The DNA for the CDR3 is TGTGCCAGCAGTTTCCGCGGACAGGGAAATCAGCCCCAGCATTTT. The J gene is TRBJ1-5, the V gene TRBV27; 8 bases line up with TRBD1. CDR3 size: 15 residues. V was clipped by 3 bases and J by 4 bases; unmatched bases: 5. Germline assignment: CDR1 MNHEY and CDR2 SMNVEV (reference sequence).

This sequence joins TRBV6-1 and TRBJ1-2; D is unresolved. Germline assignment: CDR1 MNHNS and CDR2 SASEGT. V was cut by 3 bases and J by 4 bases, with 15 bases left in between. The CDR3 totals 15 residues. CDR3 region: CASSEGSGFTYGYTF. CDR3 DNA sequence: TGTGCCAGCAGTGAGGGGAGCGGATTCACCTATGGCTACACCTTC.

This clone has a single count. The rearrangement links TRBV7-2 to TRBJ2-7; D is possibly TRBD1 (6 bases). From germline, CDR1 is SGHTA and CDR2 FQGNSA. The CDR3 runs to 15 residues. The V and J ends lost 5 bases and 3 bases respectively, with 17 bases between them. The CDR3 is CASSRGADRYYEQYF. For the CDR3, the DNA is TGTGCCAGCAGCCGGGGAGCGGACAGATACTACGAGCAGTACTTC. Full variable domain (remainder filled in from reference TRBV7-2 and TRBJ2-7): GAGVSQSPSNKVTEKGKDVELRCDPISGHTALYWYRQSLGQGLEFLIYFQGNSAPDKSGLPSDRFSAERTGGSVSTLTIQRTQQEDSAVYLCASSRGADRYYEQYFGPGTRLTVT.

The chain is built from TRBV11-2 and TRBJ2-5; D possibly uses TRBD1 or TRBD2 (5 bases each). Germline-derived CDR1 and CDR2 are SGHAT and FQNNGV. The length of the CDR3 is 12 residues. Trimming shortened V by 5 bases and J by 5 bases, and 9 bases separated the two germline ends. As DNA, the CDR3 is TGTGCCAGCAGCACCGAGGGGGAGACCCAGTACTTC. Amino acid sequence: CASSTEGETQYF. Combining the CDR3 with reference TRBV11-2 and TRBJ2-5 gives the whole variable domain EAGVAQSPRYKIIEKRQSVAFWCNPISGHATLYWYQQILGQGPKLLIQFQNNGVVDDSQLPKDRFSAERLKGVDSTLKIQPAKLEDSAVYLCASSTEGETQYFGPGTRLLVL.

Note on this clone: Distinct nucleotide sequences in the sample also encode this CDR3. The CDR3 DNA is TGTGCCAGCAGTTTAGGCAGGAACACTGAAGCTTTCTTT. Translated, it gives CASSLGRNTEAFF. The V call is TRBV27, the J call TRBJ1-1, with D unresolved. Germline-derived CDR1 and CDR2 are MNHEY and SMNVEV (reference sequence). V was pared by 2 bases and J by 1 base, with 5 bases between. The CDR3 length is 13 residues.

The chain joins TRBV4-1 to TRBJ1-3; D is ambiguous. The CDR3 runs 17 residues. Germline CDR1 is MGHRA and CDR2 is YSYEKL. V shed 1 base and J shed 4 bases, with 17 bases lying between them. CDR3 residues: CASSQAGSRPPGNTIYF. CDR3 bases: TGCGCCAGCAGCCAAGCGGGGAGCAGACCCCCGGGAAACACCATATATTTT.

For this clone: A far larger clone is only one base removed, so a read error is likely. The chain joins TRBV7-9 to TRBJ2-7; no reliable D call. V lost 2 bases and J lost 0, with 5 bases in between. Per germline, CDR1 SEHNR and CDR2 FQNEAQ (reference sequence). This CDR3 contains 13 residues. The CDR3 DNA sequence: TGTGCCAGCAGCTTACAGACCTCCTACGAGCAGTACTTC. This gives the protein CASSLQTSYEQYF.

This clone has only one observation. The V and J genes are TRBV6-5 and TRBJ2-1, with 7 bases aligning to TRBD1. The CDR3 sequence is 15 residues long. CDR1 and CDR2 from the germline V gene are MNHEY and SVGAGI. V trimming: 2 bases; J trimming: 1 base; junction bases outside the gene matches: 2. The CDR3 here is CASSYDRVSYNEQFF. CDR3 coding DNA: TGTGCCAGCAGTTACGACAGGGTTTCCTACAATGAGCAGTTCTTC.

V usage is TRBV5-1 and J usage is TRBJ1-4; possible D gene TRBD1, 6 bases. Trimming pared 4 bases from V and 8 bases from J, leaving 24 bases between. CDR1 and CDR2 from the germline V gene are SGHRS and YFSETQ. The CDR3 loop spans 17 amino acids. Written as DNA, the CDR3 is TGCGCCAGCAGCCCTGGGGACACGAGACCCGGCCGCGAAAAACTGTTTTTT. As protein: CASSPGDTRPGREKLFF.

The rearrangement joins TRBV7-9 to TRBJ2-1, with no clear D. Germline CDR1 reads SEHNR; CDR2 reads FQNEAQ (reference sequence). The CDR3 has 12 residues. V was trimmed by 2 bases and J by 9 bases, leaving 8 bases between them. In DNA, the CDR3 is TGTGCCAGCAGCTTAACTGTATCTGAGCAGTTCTTC. It translates to CASSLTVSEQFF.

Concerning this clone: Additional DNA sequences in this sample encode the identical CDR3. The gene calls are TRBV7-9 and TRBJ1-2; D is unresolved. V gave up 5 bases and J gave up 3 bases, with 7 bases separating them. The germline gives CDR1 SEHNR, CDR2 FQNEAQ (reference sequence). This CDR3 comprises 12 residues. The CDR3 DNA reads as TGTGCCAGCAGCCTTACGGACTATGGCTACACCTTC. This gives the protein CASSLTDYGYTF.

The chain couples TRBV5-1 to TRBJ1-1; no reliable D call. Looked up from germline, CDR1 is SGHRS and CDR2 is YFSETQ. There are 16 residues in the CDR3. V dropped 2 bases and J dropped 0 bases, with 14 bases sitting between them. In DNA, the CDR3 is TGCGCCAGCAGCTTTTGGTCTGGTGGGATGAACACTGAAGCTTTCTTT. This codes for CASSFWSGGMNTEAFF.

The rearrangement joins TRBV28 to TRBJ2-7; 11 bases line up with TRBD1. V dropped 2 bases and J dropped 5; count of bases not matched to a gene: 11. The CDR3 is made up of 17 amino acids. CDR1 and CDR2 (germline): MDHEN, SYDVKM. The CDR3 coding sequence is TGTGCCAGCAGTTTAGTACAAGTCGGGACAGGGGGAAACGAGCAGTACTTC. Encoded protein: CASSLVQVGTGGNEQYF.

The chain joins TRBV4-1 to TRBJ2-7; 7 bases line up with TRBD2. The CDR3 runs to 15 residues. The V gene end was trimmed by 4 bases and the J gene end by 2 bases; junction bases not matched to a gene: 8. CDR1 is MGHRA and CDR2 is YSYEKL in the germline V gene. The CDR3 sequence: CASSLGGYGTYEQYF. CDR3 nucleotide sequence: TGCGCCAGCAGCCTGGGAGGGTATGGAACCTACGAGCAGTACTTC.

This chain joins TRBV5-8 and TRBJ2-2, with 9 bases matching TRBD2. CDR1 and CDR2 from the germline V gene are SGHTS and YDEGEE. The CDR3 is 16 amino acids. V shed 1 base, J shed 3 bases, and the junction held 4 bases outside the gene matches. CDR3 in amino acids: CASSLSAGGYTGELFF. The CDR3 DNA is TGTGCCAGCAGCTTGTCGGCGGGAGGGTACACCGGGGAGCTGTTTTTT.

The rearrangement joins TRBV11-3 to TRBJ2-5, with TRBD1 identical over 9 bases. The CDR3 length is 16 residues. CDR1 and CDR2 from the germline V gene are SGHNT and YENEEA. The V segment lost 5 bases and the J segment 0 bases; nucleotides outside the gene matches: 7. The CDR3 sequence: CASSERTGADQETQYF. CDR3 nucleotide sequence: TGTGCCAGCAGCGAAAGGACAGGGGCGGACCAAGAGACCCAGTACTTC.

This clone was seen once. V gene TRBV27 combines with J gene TRBJ2-2; unclear D gene. V lost 6 bases and J lost 2, with 7 bases in between. Germline V gives CDR1 MNHEY, CDR2 SMNVEV (reference sequence). This CDR3 comprises 13 residues. CDR3 residues: CASSWRNTGELFF. The CDR3, as DNA: TGTGCCAGCAGCTGGAGAAACACCGGGGAGCTGTTTTTT.

The chain recombines TRBV5-1 with TRBJ1-2, with 7 bases lining up with TRBD1. Germline CDR1 is SGHRS and CDR2 is YFSETQ. This CDR3 contains 15 residues. The junction had 8 bases not matched to a gene; V was cut back by 2 bases and J by 4 bases. CDR3 amino acids: CASSLTGDRSYGYTF. The CDR3 DNA follows: TGCGCCAGCAGCTTAACAGGGGATAGGAGCTATGGCTACACCTTC.

This clone was counted between two and nine times. This rearrangement joins TRBV14 to TRBJ2-7, with D maybe TRBD1 (6 bases). The CDR3 has 15 residues. Trimming took off 1 base at V and 4 bases at J, with 14 bases between the two ends. Per the germline V gene, CDR1 is SGHDN and CDR2 is FVKESK. As DNA, the CDR3 is TGTGCCAGCAGCCAAGTATACACAGGGTTATACGAGCAGTACTTC. It encodes CASSQVYTGLYEQYF.

The rearrangement joins TRBV28 to TRBJ1-1, with D possibly being TRBD1 (6 bases). Germline CDR1 reads MDHEN; CDR2 reads SYDVKM. V lost 4 bases and J 3 bases, leaving 15 bases between the germline ends. The CDR3 has 15 amino acids. The CDR3 sequence: CASSSLQGQDTEAFF. The CDR3, as DNA: TGTGCCAGCAGTTCCCTACAGGGTCAGGACACTGAAGCTTTCTTT.

The chain couples TRBV10-3 to TRBJ2-7, with TRBD1 matching 8 bases. CDR1 is ENHRY, CDR2 SYGVKD, per germline. The CDR3 totals 15 residues. Trimming removed 4 bases from V and 3 bases from J; junction bases left unmatched: 8. The CDR3 nucleotides read TGTGCCATCAGTGGGACAGGGATGGTTTTCTACGAGCAGTACTTC. This gives the protein CAISGTGMVFYEQYF.

The J gene is TRBJ2-3, the V gene TRBV11-2, with 10 bases matching TRBD2. This CDR3 is 17 amino acids long. J was trimmed by 2 bases and V by 5 bases; bases with no gene match: 10. The V gene's germline CDR1 is SGHAT and CDR2 FQNNGV. CDR3 nucleotide sequence: TGTGCCAGCAGCCTACGACTAGCGGGCACGTACACAGATACGCAGTATTTT. This gives the protein CASSLRLAGTYTDTQYF.